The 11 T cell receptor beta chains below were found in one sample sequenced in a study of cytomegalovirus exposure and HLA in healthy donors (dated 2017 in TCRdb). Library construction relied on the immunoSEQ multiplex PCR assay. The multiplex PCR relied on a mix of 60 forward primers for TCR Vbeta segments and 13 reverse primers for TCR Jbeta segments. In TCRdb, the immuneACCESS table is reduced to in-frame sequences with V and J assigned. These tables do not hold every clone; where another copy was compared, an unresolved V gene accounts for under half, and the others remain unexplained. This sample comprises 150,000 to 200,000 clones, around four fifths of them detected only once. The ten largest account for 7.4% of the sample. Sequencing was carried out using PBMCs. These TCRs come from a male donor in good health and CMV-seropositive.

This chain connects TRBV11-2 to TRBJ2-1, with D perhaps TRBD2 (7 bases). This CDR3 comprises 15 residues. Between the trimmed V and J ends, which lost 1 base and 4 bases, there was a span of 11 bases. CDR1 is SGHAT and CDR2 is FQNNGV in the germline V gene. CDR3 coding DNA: TGTGCCAGCAGCTTAGTAGGGGGGGCGTACAATGAGCAGTTCTTC. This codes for CASSLVGGAYNEQFF.

The CDR3 spells CASSTRGPGQETNTGELFF. The CDR3 DNA is TGTGCCAGCAGCACCAGAGGGCCGGGACAGGAAACGAACACCGGGGAGCTGTTTTTT. This chain connects TRBV21-1 to TRBJ2-2; TRBD1, the table's D call, was not compared with the DNA. TRBV21-1 is listed as a pseudogene. The CDR3 extends over 19 amino acids.

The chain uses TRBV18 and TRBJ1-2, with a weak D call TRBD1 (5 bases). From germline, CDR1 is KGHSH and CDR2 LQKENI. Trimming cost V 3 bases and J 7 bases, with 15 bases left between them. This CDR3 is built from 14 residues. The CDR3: CASSPREGRGGYTF. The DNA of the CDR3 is TGTGCCAGCTCACCCCGGGAGGGGCGAGGTGGCTACACCTTC.

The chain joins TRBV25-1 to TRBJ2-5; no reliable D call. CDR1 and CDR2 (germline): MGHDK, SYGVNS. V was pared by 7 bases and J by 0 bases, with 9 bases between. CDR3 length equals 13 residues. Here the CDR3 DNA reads TGTGCCAGCAAACTGGTGAACCAAGAGACCCAGTACTTC. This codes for CASKLVNQETQYF.

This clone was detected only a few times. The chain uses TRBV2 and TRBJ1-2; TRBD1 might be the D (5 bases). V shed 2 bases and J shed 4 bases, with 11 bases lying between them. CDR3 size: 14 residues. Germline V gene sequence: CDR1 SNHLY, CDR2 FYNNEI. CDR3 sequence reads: CASSEYRTSYGYTF. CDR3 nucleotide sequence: TGTGCCAGCAGTGAATACAGGACTAGCTATGGCTACACCTTC. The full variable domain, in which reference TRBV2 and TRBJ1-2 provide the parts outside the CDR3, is EPEVTQTPSHQVTQMGQEVILRCVPISNHLYFYWYRQILGQKVEFLVSFYNNEISEKSEIFDDQFSVERPDGSNFTLKIRSTKLEDSAMYFCASSEYRTSYGYTFGSGTRLTVV.

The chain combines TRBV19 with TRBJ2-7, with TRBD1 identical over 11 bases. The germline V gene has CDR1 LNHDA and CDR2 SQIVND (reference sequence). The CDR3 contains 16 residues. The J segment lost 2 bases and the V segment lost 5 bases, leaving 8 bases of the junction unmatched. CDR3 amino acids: CASSVRPGQGAYEQYF. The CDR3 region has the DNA TGTGCCAGTAGTGTAAGACCGGGACAGGGGGCCTACGAGCAGTACTTC.

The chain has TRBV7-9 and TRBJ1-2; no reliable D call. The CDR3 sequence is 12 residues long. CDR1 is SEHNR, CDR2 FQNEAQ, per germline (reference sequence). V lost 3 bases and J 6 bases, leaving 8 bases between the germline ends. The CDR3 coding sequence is TGTGCCAGCAGCTTTCGGTTAGATGGCTACACCTTC. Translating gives CASSFRLDGYTF.

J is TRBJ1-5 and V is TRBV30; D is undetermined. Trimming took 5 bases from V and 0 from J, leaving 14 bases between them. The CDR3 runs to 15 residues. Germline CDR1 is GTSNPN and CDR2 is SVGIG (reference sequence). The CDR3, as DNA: TGTGCCTGGCGATTAGAGATCGATAGCAATCAGCCCCAGCATTTT. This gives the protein CAWRLEIDSNQPQHF.

The DNA of the CDR3 is TGCAGCGTTGAGGAAGGTAGGGGGACTGAAGCTTTCTTT. This translates into CSVEEGRGTEAFF. The rearrangement uses TRBV29-1 and TRBJ1-1; TRBD1 might be the D (6 bases). With 3 bases removed from V and 5 bases from J, the gap between germline ends came to 13 bases. In germline, CDR1 is SQVTM, CDR2 ANQGSEA. The CDR3 has 13 residues.

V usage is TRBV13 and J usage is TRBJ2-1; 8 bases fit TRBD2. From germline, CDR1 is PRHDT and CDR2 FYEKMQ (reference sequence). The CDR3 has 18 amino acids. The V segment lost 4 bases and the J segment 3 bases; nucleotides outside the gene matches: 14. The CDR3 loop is CASSSPGGRSVIYNEQFF. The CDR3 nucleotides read TGTGCCAGCAGCTCCCCGGGGGGGCGGTCCGTTATCTACAATGAGCAGTTCTTC.

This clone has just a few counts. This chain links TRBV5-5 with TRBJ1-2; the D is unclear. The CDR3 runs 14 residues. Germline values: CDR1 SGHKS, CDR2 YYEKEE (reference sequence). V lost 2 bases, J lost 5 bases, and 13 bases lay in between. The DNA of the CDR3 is TGTGCCAGCAGCTTAAGCGGGTTTTCATATGGCTACACCTTC. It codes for CASSLSGFSYGYTF.